Given below is one T cell receptor beta chain in context. In its sample, this clone was seen once. The target of this receptor is not known. The sample holds no much larger clone one base away, and base qualities are not on file. This specimen belongs to a study of cytomegalovirus exposure and HLA in healthy donors (dated by TCRdb to the late 2010s). Regarding the complete study: According to an earlier analysis of several hundred of the donors, 200 million or so T cells yielded 117 million unique TCR beta sequences and approximately 280 Gb of sequence data. Approximately 300 gigabases of sequencing data and approximately 91 million unique TCR sequences made up an early release that covered approximately 620 HLA-typed donors. The genetic ancestry cluster associated with self-reported Caucasian donors included roughly four fifths of the roughly 400 genotyped donors. The aim of the study was to test whether cataloging public T cell receptors could identify signatures of past pathogen exposure. The T cell repertoires of around 730 subjects were profiled by immunosequencing and related to cytomegalovirus serostatus. Along with the roughly 610-subject first cohort, a separate validation cohort of over a hundred different subjects was used. The study combined high-throughput TCR immunosequencing, statistical association of individual TCRs with disease status, and machine learning to predict cytomegalovirus infection status. In a later analysis, previously published TCR beta repertoires from 600 to 850 donors were re-analyzed and high-resolution HLA genotyping was added so that TCR occurrence patterns could be studied. The later analysis used no new phenotypic data to find candidate immune exposures, relying instead on TCR beta sequences and their occurrence across donors. In an earlier analysis of 587 of the donors, high-throughput TCR beta sequencing was used to judge whether each TCR beta V gene segment behaved as functional or pseudogenic. Donor age, sex, ethnicity and CMV serostatus were compiled alongside the repertoire data. A later genetic analysis took genome-wide SNP genotypes for 398 of the 666 donors and used that subset as a discovery cohort. All discovery cohort repertoires had been generated using a single sequencing platform. Both class I and class II loci were covered by HLA typing, at four-digit resolution. The number of donors typed differed by locus, with 629-630 for A, B, C, DRB1 and DQB1, approximately 500 for DQA1, 600 to 610 for DPA1, and some 470 for DPB1. Roughly 5 DR-DQ haplotypes were handled as single units for association and clustering, since linkage in the cohort was strong. Among roughly 400 genotyped donors of the cohort, an average of about 240,000 unique TCR beta nucleotide sequences were sequenced per donor, around 20% of them non-productive. Summary of the overall study and its limitations: It was suggested by the authors that the approach could potentially be generalized to other disease states and immunological phenotypes. The presence/absence analyses assumed that sequencing depth was roughly uniform across donors, and that assumption may not be true. In both the original and validation cohorts, the classifier was reported to diagnose cytomegalovirus status with high specificity and sensitivity. The study listed around 160 TCR beta chains as associated with cytomegalovirus. A further reported finding was that TCR beta sequences accurately predicted the HLA-A and HLA-B alleles for most subjects in the first cohort. While some public TCRs were present in many individuals, most TCR sequences turned up only very rarely across donors. In a later genetic analysis, a missense DCLRE1C variant was associated with V-gene and J-gene trimming of TCR beta chains, and the association was replicated in an independent cohort. When HLA alleles, especially DR and DQ, strongly co-occurred, attributing TCR associations to individual alleles was difficult. A later analysis found that most CMV-associated TCR beta chains appeared HLA-restricted, with HLA associations seemingly driven largely by CMV exposure. A cluster of highly shared sequence variants was judged likely to be a technical artifact of the sequencing pipeline. Because HLA typing was unavailable for some donors at each locus, only the typed subset was used in association tests. Because counts were too low, about 15 rarely observed V segments, including chromosome 9 orphons, were left out of the earlier analysis of a few hundred of the donors. A later analysis associated about 17,000 TCR beta sequences with specific HLA alleles at a false discovery rate of 0.05. Broadly in line with IMGT annotations, most TCR beta V segments showed up in productive rearrangements about 87% or about 30% of the time in an earlier analysis of a few hundred of the donors. In a later analysis, several top co-occurrence clusters were reported to appear linked to parvovirus B19, influenza, CMV and Epstein-Barr virus. According to a later analysis, TCR association rates differed among HLA loci, with DRB1 alleles showing the most associated TCRs and HLA-C alleles showing the fewest. In a later analysis, HLA-associated TCR beta chains showed more clonal expansion and lower generation probabilities than non-associated chains that were equally common. The only immune exposure information available for the cohort was CMV serostatus. According to a later genetic analysis, donors in an Asian-associated ancestry cluster had fewer N-insertions in productive TCRs than the approximately 630-donor mean. In this cohort, only TCR beta chains were sequenced, and detectable features were limited by the absence of alpha or paired-chain data. Linkage disequilibrium might explain the correlated functional status among segregating V segments, but an unknown experimental factor could not be excluded. A few of the identified cytomegalovirus-associated TCR beta chains were confirmed in vitro to be specific for cytomegalovirus antigens.

Library creation used the immunoSEQ multiplex PCR assay. A mixture of 60 forward primers for TCR Vbeta segments and 13 reverse primers for TCR Jbeta segments was used in the multiplex PCR. The CDR3 region of rearranged TCR beta genes was amplified from genomic DNA with a multiplex PCR assay. Amplified TCR beta libraries were sequenced as 87-base-pair reads on the Illumina HiSeq System. The published analysis was carried out like this. Across the 666 repertoires, a later analysis counted approximately 75 million unique TCR beta chains, approximately 12 million of which were shared by at least two donors. Raw reads were error-corrected and collapsed into unique sequences with a nearest-neighbor algorithm that merged closely related sequences to remove PCR and sequencing errors. V, D and J gene segments were assigned by aligning CDR3 sequences to IMGT reference sequences. For a sequence to be retained, a match of at least six nucleotides to both a V gene segment and a J gene segment was required. A rearrangement was called productive if the CDR3 had no stop codons and remained in frame with V and J, and every other rearrangement was called non-productive. Following IMGT convention, CDR3 was defined as the stretch from the second conserved V-encoded cysteine to the conserved J-encoded phenylalanine. The earlier analysis of some 600 of the donors excluded sequences that lacked an unambiguous match to a single V gene segment. In an earlier analysis of several hundred of the donors, a V segment was called functional when productive rearrangements were above 56.7%, and segregating when the standard deviation between donors exceeded 5%. A statistical classification framework was built for diagnosing cytomegalovirus status from the catalog of TCR beta chain sequences. In a later analysis, V and J genes were assigned by comparing TCR nucleotide sequences against IMGT/GENE-DB human TR gene sequences. The TCRdist pipeline was used in a later analysis to assign CDR3 sequences and most-parsimonious VDJ recombination scenarios. In a later analysis, each TCR beta chain was defined by its CDR3 amino acid sequence together with its V-gene family, and reads without a unique V-gene family were excluded. As a way to deal with suspected cross-contamination and a sequencing artifact, a later analysis dropped 450 to 600 nucleotide sequences that were highly shared and had low generation probability. A later analysis calculated a clonal expansion index for each public chain from normalized within-repertoire ranks of inferred template counts. In a later analysis, generation probabilities were computed using a VDJ recombination model fitted to out-of-frame rearrangements, and the results were checked against IGoR. In a later analysis, TCR-TCR, TCR-HLA and TCR-CMV co-occurrence was scored with hypergeometric tests, and a repertoire-size bias correction was applied to TCR pairs. False discovery rates were estimated in a later analysis by permuting HLA or CMV assignments 20 times. In a later analysis, co-occurring TCRs were grouped using DBSCAN, with TCRdist sequence similarity added in when clustering inside HLA-allele-positive subsets. Repertoires with fewer than 30,000 or more than 120,000 public chains, plus five repertoires with anomalous nucleotide sharing, were excluded from co-occurrence clustering. TCRdb limited this immuneACCESS table to in-frame rearrangements with V and J called. A share of clones is missing; checked studies link under half to unresolved V genes, and the rest is unexplained. V and J calls plus clone size are reproduced from that table; the DNA served to infer D and trimming. This sample lists fewer than 95,000 clones; more than 70% were detected once. The ten largest clonotypes hold 2% to 2.5% of the sample.

The cohort comprised around 700 healthy bone marrow donors. At the time of sampling, every cohort member was nominally healthy, though immune exposures that went unrecorded were likely present. The donor tested CMV seronegative, placing the donor among the roughly 350 seronegative members of the cohort. A peripheral blood sample was collected from each donor, and TCR beta sequencing was performed on peripheral blood mononuclear cells. The Qiagen DNeasy Blood Extraction Kit was used to extract genomic DNA from the blood cell samples. What was sequenced was PBMCs. The source of this sequence is a man aged 18 to 30 in good health and CMV-seronegative.

The DNA sequence follows: TGTGCCAGCAGCGTAGCCGGCGGGGGGGCTGGGGCCAACGTCCTGACTTTC. Protein translation: CASSVAGGGAGANVLTF. The V gene is TRBV9 and the J gene is TRBJ2-6; 9 bases in the junction line up with TRBD2. The CDR3 measures 17 amino acids from cysteine to phenylalanine. The retained sequence is limited to the CDR3, 51 bases, with the frame set at the first base. As encoded in the germline V gene, CDR1 is SGDLS while CDR2 is YYNGEE. V is pruned by 0 bases and J by 2 bases, leaving 3 bases of the junction without a gene match. Here the CDR3 is joined to the reference TRBV9 and TRBJ2-6 genes, and the full variable domain is: DSGVTQTPKHLITATGQRVTLRCSPRSGDLSVYWYQQSLDQGLQFLIQYYNGEERAKGNILERFSAQQFPDLHSELNLSSLELGDSALYFCASSVAGGGAGANVLTFGAGSRLTVL.